This T cell receptor (beta chain) was obtained from a study of blood T cell repertoires in COVID-19. V lost 2 bases, J lost 5 bases, and 10 bases lay in between. The CDR3 contains 15 residues. Per the germline V gene, CDR1 is MNHEY and CDR2 is SVGAGI. Here immunoSEQ multiplex PCR was the method, and the copy in TCRdb shows in-frame clones only, minus some. In the table there are roughly 34,000 clones, 85% to 90% of which are singletons. The source is a man aged 60-69 years with active COVID-19. The sequenced material came from peripheral blood. The chain is built from TRBV6-5 and TRBJ1-6; D might be TRBD1 (6 bases). The CDR3 reads CASSYGQPNNSPLHF. CDR3 nucleotides: TGTGCCAGCAGTTACGGACAGCCAAATAATTCACCCCTCCACTTT.